The 23 T cell receptor beta chains below come from one sample, sequenced in a study of CD8 T cell repertoires and HIV-1 epitope variants (dated by TCRdb to 2020 to 2022). Library construction relied on the immunoSEQ multiplex PCR assay. In its TCRdb copy, this immuneACCESS table keeps in-frame sequences only and misses some clones. Where compared with another copy, unresolved V genes explain less than half of these, and the others have no known cause. This sample lists tens of thousands of clones; roughly four fifths were detected once. The ten most abundant clones make up about a quarter of the sample. The specimen sequenced was uncultured baseline CD8+ T cells from peripheral blood mononuclear cells (PBMCs). The origin of the receptors is a male donor with HIV.

The rearrangement uses TRBV5-1 and TRBJ2-5; 12 bases line up with TRBD2. CDR1 is SGHRS and CDR2 is YFSETQ in the germline V gene. The CDR3 runs to 16 residues. V trimming: 1 base; J trimming: 5 bases; junction bases outside the gene matches: 6. CDR3 amino acids: CASSLNLAGGQETQYF. The DNA for the CDR3 is TGCGCCAGCAGCTTGAATCTAGCGGGAGGGCAGGAGACCCAGTACTTC.

The chain joins TRBV6-5 to TRBJ2-7; weak D call: TRBD1 (6 bases). This CDR3 contains 15 residues. Per germline, CDR1 MNHEY and CDR2 SVGAGI. V lost 0 bases and J lost 0, with 9 bases in between. The CDR3 DNA sequence: TGTGCCAGCAGTTACTCTCCAGGGGACTCCTACGAGCAGTACTTC. It yields the protein CASSYSPGDSYEQYF.

The chain uses TRBV2 and TRBJ1-5; tentatively, D is TRBD1 (6 bases). There are 15 residues in the CDR3. CDR1 and CDR2 from the germline V gene are SNHLY and FYNNEI. The V end lost 5 bases, the J end lost 3 bases, and 14 bases lay between the germline ends. The CDR3 nucleotides read TGTGCCAGCAGTCCCAGGGGTGTGAACAATCAGCCCCAGCATTTT. This sequence encodes CASSPRGVNNQPQHF.

The chain combines TRBV30 with TRBJ2-2, with TRBD1 identical over 8 bases. Germline values: CDR1 GTSNPN, CDR2 SVGIG (reference sequence). V was clipped by 5 bases and J by 6 bases; unmatched bases: 11. The CDR3 loop spans 15 amino acids. For the CDR3, the DNA is TGTGCCTGGGTCCCGACAGGGGATTTGGCCGGGGAGCTGTTTTTT. It specifies CAWVPTGDLAGELFF.

This clone is a singleton in its sample. The chain links TRBV7-8 to TRBJ1-3; a weak D match, TRBD1 (6 bases). Trimming removed 5 bases from V and 0 bases from J, with 23 bases in between. This CDR3 contains 19 residues. The germline gives CDR1 SGHVS, CDR2 FQNEAQ. The CDR3 here is CASSLKRPSPGVSGNTIYF. The CDR3, as DNA: TGTGCCAGCAGCCTTAAGAGGCCCTCCCCAGGGGTCTCTGGAAACACCATATATTTT.

The chain couples TRBV18 to TRBJ1-2, with D perhaps matching TRBD1 (6 bases). V gave up 4 bases and J gave up 1 base, with 10 bases separating them. The length of the CDR3 is 14 residues. Germline lookup yields CDR1 KGHSH and CDR2 LQKENI. The CDR3 DNA is TGTGCCAGCTCACTCCGACAGGATAACTATGGCTACACCTTC. Residues: CASSLRQDNYGYTF.

The genes are TRBV7-2 and TRBJ2-7; 7 nucleotides line up with TRBD2. Per germline, CDR1 SGHTA and CDR2 FQGNSA. The CDR3 has 16 residues. V trimming: 1 base; J trimming: 7 bases; junction bases outside the gene matches: 13. CDR3: CASSLGDAAGEWEQYF. Here the CDR3 DNA reads TGTGCCAGCAGCTTAGGAGACGCGGCGGGAGAGTGGGAGCAGTACTTC.

The V and J genes are TRBV4-1 and TRBJ2-1, with D possibly matching TRBD1 (5 bases). The CDR3 runs to 16 residues. CDR1 and CDR2 (germline): MGHRA, YSYEKL. V was trimmed by 2 bases and J by 6 bases, leaving 17 bases between them. Written as DNA, the CDR3 is TGCGCCAGCAGCCAAAACACAGGTCCGAGTACCAATGAGCAGTTCTTC. It translates to CASSQNTGPSTNEQFF.

The genes are TRBV4-2 and TRBJ1-2; tentatively, D is TRBD1 (5 bases). The CDR3 loop spans 15 amino acids. The V gene's germline CDR1 is LGHNA and CDR2 YNFKEQ. The V end lost 1 base, the J end lost 2 bases, and 11 bases lay between the germline ends. The CDR3 DNA is TGTGCCAGCAGCCAAGCCTTGGGGCGGAACTATGGCTACACCTTC. It is translated as CASSQALGRNYGYTF.

The genes are TRBV10-2 and TRBJ1-2; no clear D. The germline V gene has CDR1 WSHSY and CDR2 SAAADI. Trimming took off 6 bases at V and 0 bases at J, with 8 bases between the two ends. The CDR3 is 13 amino acids. CDR3 sequence (DNA): TGCGCCAGCAGAACGACGGCTAACTATGGCTACACCTTC. Its translation is CASRTTANYGYTF.

This clone was recorded only once. The gene calls are TRBV29-1 and TRBJ2-7; TRBD2 agrees at 13 bases. The CDR3 has 14 residues. Per the germline V gene, CDR1 is SQVTM and CDR2 is ANQGSEA. The V and J ends lost 5 bases and 4 bases, in that order; junction bases with no gene match: 5. In nucleotides, the CDR3 is TGCAGCGTTAAGACTAGCGGGAGGTCGTACGAGCAGTACTTC. It yields the protein CSVKTSGRSYEQYF.

The chain employs TRBV12-2 and TRBJ2-7; TRBD1, as called in the table, went unchecked against the DNA. TRBV12-2 constitutes a pseudogene. The CDR3 runs 15 residues. CDR3 in DNA: TGTGCAAGTCGCTTAGGTGTTGGCAGGGGGCCCGAGCAGTACTTC. This encodes CASRLGVGRGPEQYF.

The CDR3 sequence: CASLPGTGNFYEQYF. The CDR3 DNA is TGCGCCAGCCTACCAGGGACAGGAAATTTTTACGAGCAGTACTTC. The rearrangement links TRBV5-1 to TRBJ2-7, with TRBD1 matching 8 bases. Germline V gene lookup returns CDR1 SGHRS and CDR2 YFSETQ. The ends lost 7 bases at V and 4 bases at J; junction bases unmatched: 13. The CDR3 sequence is 15 residues long.

This clone was detected a few times. CDR3 bases: TGTGCCAGTTCCCAAGCGGGGAGCACAGATACGCAGTATTTT. This encodes CASSQAGSTDTQYF. This chain uses TRBV19 with TRBJ2-3, with 7 positions matching TRBD2. V lost 8 bases and J lost 0; bases outside the gene matches: 5. CDR3 length: 14 residues. Germline CDR1 is LNHDA and CDR2 is SQIVND (reference sequence). The full variable domain, rest sourced from reference TRBV19 and TRBJ2-3, is DGGITQSPKYLFRKEGQNVTLSCEQNLNHDAMYWYRQDPGQGLRLIYYSQIVNDFQKGDIAEGYSVSREKKESFPLTVTSAQKNPTAFYLCASSQAGSTDTQYFGPGTRLTVL.

The CDR3 region has the DNA TGTGCCTGGATCTCCCGGGGCAGGGAATACACCGGGGAGCTGTTTTTT. Translation gives CAWISRGREYTGELFF. The gene calls are TRBV30 and TRBJ2-2, with D perhaps given as TRBD1 or TRBD2 (5 bases each). The ends were cut back, 4 bases at V and 3 bases at J, with 18 bases in the middle. The germline CDR1 and CDR2 sequences are GTSNPN and SVGIG (reference sequence). This CDR3 region has 16 residues.

This sequence joins TRBV7-4 and TRBJ2-3; 8 positions agree with TRBD2. V was clipped by 2 bases and J by 2 bases; unmatched bases: 18. Germline CDR1 reads SGHVT; CDR2 reads SQSDAQ. The CDR3 length is 20 residues. Here the CDR3 reads CASSLFGSGVADSHTDTQYF. CDR3 nucleotides: TGTGCCAGCAGCTTATTTGGTAGCGGGGTCGCTGATTCCCACACAGATACGCAGTATTTT. The full variable domain, with the rest looked up from reference TRBV7-4 and TRBJ2-3, is GAGVSQSPRYKVAKRGRDVALRCDSISGHVTLYWYRQTLGQGSEVLTYSQSDAQRDKSGRPSGRFSAERPERSVSTLKIQRTEQGDSAVYLCASSLFGSGVADSHTDTQYFGPGTRLTVL.

This clone was detected once. V usage is TRBV18 and J usage is TRBJ2-1; D is perhaps TRBD2 (5 bases). The CDR3 loop spans 14 amino acids. Trimming shortened V by 4 bases and J by 0 bases, and 7 bases separated the two germline ends. From germline, CDR1 is KGHSH and CDR2 LQKENI. CDR3 protein: CASSLARSYNEQFF. The CDR3 region has the DNA TGTGCCAGCTCACTAGCGCGCTCCTACAATGAGCAGTTCTTC.

The V call is TRBV9, the J call TRBJ2-7; TRBD1 matches 9 bases. J lost 5 bases, V lost 0 bases, and 3 bases had no gene match. Germline CDR1 is SGDLS and CDR2 is YYNGEE. The CDR3 is 14 amino acids. CDR3 sequence: CASSVGTGANEQYF. The CDR3 coding sequence is TGTGCCAGCAGCGTAGGGACAGGGGCCAACGAGCAGTACTTC.

This rearrangement joins TRBV5-1 to TRBJ2-5, with no clear D. V lost 2 bases to trimming and J lost 4 bases, with 3 bases between them. This CDR3 is built from 11 residues. Germline CDR1 reads SGHRS; CDR2 reads YFSETQ. The CDR3 here is CASSFGETQYF. The CDR3 nucleotides are TGCGCCAGCAGCTTTGGAGAGACCCAGTACTTC.

V is TRBV5-1 and J is TRBJ2-1; D unresolved. There are 16 residues in the CDR3. Germline lookup yields CDR1 SGHRS and CDR2 YFSETQ. V gave up 3 bases and J gave up 9 bases, with 22 bases separating them. CDR3 sequence reads: CASSSGRNIKLGEQFF. The CDR3 DNA reads as TGCGCCAGCAGCTCCGGACGGAACATAAAGTTGGGTGAGCAGTTCTTC.

The V call is TRBV5-1, the J call TRBJ2-7; D perhaps matches TRBD2 (6 bases). V was pared by 4 bases and J by 3 bases, with 17 bases between. The CDR3 loop spans 15 amino acids. CDR1 is SGHRS and CDR2 is YFSETQ in the germline V gene. CDR3 residues: CASSPPGKEGYEQYF. DNA of the CDR3: TGCGCCAGCAGCCCCCCGGGGAAGGAGGGCTACGAGCAGTACTTC.

This chain connects TRBV19 to TRBJ2-7, with unresolved D. The CDR3 sequence is 15 residues long. Per the germline V gene, CDR1 is LNHDA and CDR2 is SQIVND (reference sequence). The V end lost 2 bases, the J end lost 2 bases, and 13 bases lay between the germline ends. Here the CDR3 reads CASSIRPTEAYEQYF. In DNA form, the CDR3 reads TGTGCCAGTAGTATAAGGCCAACCGAAGCCTACGAGCAGTACTTC.

The rearrangement links TRBV4-3 to TRBJ1-2; D unclear. This CDR3 is built from 16 residues. CDR1 is LGHNA and CDR2 is YSLEER in the germline V gene. Trimming removed 0 bases at V and 5 bases at J, with 16 bases between. The CDR3, as DNA: TGCGCCAGCAGCCAAGATCGGGGAGCACAAGGGTATGGCTACACCTTC. It encodes CASSQDRGAQGYGYTF.